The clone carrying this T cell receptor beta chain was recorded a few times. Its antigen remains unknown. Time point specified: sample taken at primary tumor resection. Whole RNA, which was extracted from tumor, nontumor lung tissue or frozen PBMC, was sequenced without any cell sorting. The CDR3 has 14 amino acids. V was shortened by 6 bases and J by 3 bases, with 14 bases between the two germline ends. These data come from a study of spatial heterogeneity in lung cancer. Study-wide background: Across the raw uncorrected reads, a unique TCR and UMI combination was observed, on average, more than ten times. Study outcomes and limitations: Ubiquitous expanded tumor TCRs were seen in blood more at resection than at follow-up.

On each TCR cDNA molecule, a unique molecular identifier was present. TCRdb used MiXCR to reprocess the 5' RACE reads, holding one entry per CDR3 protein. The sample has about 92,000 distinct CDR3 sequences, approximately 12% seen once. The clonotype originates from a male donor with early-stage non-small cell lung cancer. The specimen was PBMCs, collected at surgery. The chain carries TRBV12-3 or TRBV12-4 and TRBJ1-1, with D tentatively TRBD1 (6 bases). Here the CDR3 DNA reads TGTGCCAGCAGCCGGGACACCGAGTACACTGAAGCTTTCTTT. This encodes CASSRDTEYTEAFF.